Listed below are T cell receptor beta chains from one sample, sequenced in a study of blood T cell repertoires in COVID-19. Clones were read by immunoSEQ multiplex PCR, and TCRdb kept only the in-frame ones, dropping some. The sample holds about 440,000 clones, approximately 90% seen once. The sample consisted of PBMCs or T cells enriched from blood (not recorded which). The receptors come from a woman in her late teens or twenties with acute COVID-19. Both conserved end residues are part of each CDR3. A D gene is named only where the DNA matches it firmly. Clone size is given for some rows only: seen once, a few or many times, or a class if the clone is expanded.

14,.,TRBV19,.,TRBJ2-1,TGTGCCAGTAGTTGGGGTGGCGCGACTAGGGGGCAGTTCTTC,CASSWGGATRGQFF
13,.,TRBV5-8,.,TRBJ1-1,TGTGCCAGCAGCCCACAGTTAACCACTGAAGCTTTCTTT,CASSPQLTTEAFF
15,once,TRBV5-1,TRBD1,TRBJ2-7,TGCGCCAGCAGCTTGGCCTGGGGACAGAACTACGAGCAGTACTTC,CASSLAWGQNYEQYF
12,.,TRBV7-9,.,TRBJ1-5,TGTGCCAGCAGTTACAGGACGGGGCCCCAGCATTTT,CASSYRTGPQHF
15,.,TRBV18,TRBD2,TRBJ2-7,TGTGCCAGCTCACCACCGTCAGCGGGATCCTACGAGCAGTACTTC,CASSPPSAGSYEQYF
13,.,TRBV15,.,TRBJ1-1,TGTGCCACCAGCAGCCTACCGGGAGGCCGGGCTTTCTTT,CATSSLPGGRAFF
16,.,TRBV27,TRBD2,TRBJ2-2,TGTGCCAGCAGTCCCCGACTAGCGGCGAACACCGGGGAGCTGTTTTTT,CASSPRLAANTGELFF
15,.,TRBV19,TRBD2,TRBJ2-7,TGTGCCAGTAGTATAGGGCCTAGCGGGAGGGCCGAGCAGTACTTC,CASSIGPSGRAEQYF
16,.,TRBV25-1,.,TRBJ1-6,TGTGCCAGCAGTGAAAGTTGGGGCAGGTCGGGTTCACCCCTCCACTTT,CASSESWGRSGSPLHF
21,.,TRBV21-1,.,TRBJ2-1,TGTGCCAGCAGCTCCACTAGTCTGACTAGCGGCCGGATCAGCTCCTACAATGAGCAGTTCTTC,CASSSTSLTSGRISSYNEQFF
14,.,TRBV7-9,.,TRBJ1-1,TGTGCCAGCAGCTTAGGTAACCTAGGAACTGAAGCTTTCTTT,CASSLGNLGTEAFF
13,.,TRBV12-3/TRBV12-4,TRBD1,TRBJ1-5,TGTGCCAGCAGCGGACAGGGAGGCCAGCCCCAGCATTTT,CASSGQGGQPQHF
14,.,TRBV5-1,.,TRBJ1-5,TGCGCCAGCAGCTTGGCAGCAGGTGGTCAGCCCCAGCATTTT,CASSLAAGGQPQHF
15,.,TRBV3-1/TRBV3-2,TRBD2,TRBJ2-3,TGTGCCAGCAGCTTATCTAGCGGGGGGGCCCAAACGCAGTATTTT,CASSLSSGGAQTQYF
16,.,TRBV24-1,TRBD1,TRBJ2-1,TGTGCCACCAGTGACTCCCGGGACAGGGACACAGGGGAGCAGTTCTTC,CATSDSRDRDTGEQFF
15,.,TRBV7-8,TRBD1,TRBJ2-7,TGTGCCAGCAGCTTTGGACAGGGGGCTGGCTACGAGCAGTACTTC,CASSFGQGAGYEQYF
16,.,TRBV28,TRBD2,TRBJ2-1,TGTGCCAGCAGTTTAGGGGGGACTAGTGCCTACAATGAGCAGTTCTTC,CASSLGGTSAYNEQFF
13,.,TRBV12-3/TRBV12-4,.,TRBJ2-7,TGTGCCAGCAGTTTGCGGCGGGCAGACGAGCAGTACTTC,CASSLRRADEQYF
14,.,TRBV12-5,.,TRBJ1-1,TGTGCTAGTGTTCGGACATCTGGAGACACTGAAGCTTTCTTT,CASVRTSGDTEAFF
14,.,TRBV28,.,TRBJ1-5,TGTGCCAGCACCTGGGTCTTGGGGGCTGAGGCCCAGCATTTT,CASTWVLGAEAQHF
13,.,TRBV5-1,.,TRBJ1-6,TGCGCCAGCAGTCTAGGCTATAATTCACCCCTCCACTTT,CASSLGYNSPLHF
17,.,TRBV7-9,TRBD1,TRBJ2-6,TGTGCCAGCAGGACCTCTTTGACAGGGTTCTTGGCCAACGTCCTGACTTTC,CASRTSLTGFLANVLTF
15,.,TRBV9,.,TRBJ2-2,TGTGCCAGCAGCGTAGAGGGACTTAACACCGGGGAGCTGTTTTTT,CASSVEGLNTGELFF
12,.,TRBV7-2,.,TRBJ1-1,TGTGCCAGCAGCCGAGGGCCAAATGAAGCTTTCTTT,CASSRGPNEAFF
12,.,TRBV6-5,.,TRBJ1-1,TGTGCCAGTCAGGGGAGTATTACTGAAGCTTTCTTT,CASQGSITEAFF
14,.,TRBV7-9,TRBD1,TRBJ1-5,TGTGCCAGCAGCGCCAGGGGGGTGAGACAGCCCCAGCATTTT,CASSARGVRQPQHF
14,.,TRBV9,.,TRBJ1-2,TGTGCCAGCAGCCCCCAGGGTTCGGGGGATGGCTACACCTTC,CASSPQGSGDGYTF
16,.,TRBV28,TRBD1,TRBJ2-7,TGTGCCAGCAGTCTCACTGGGACAGGGGGGCGTAAGGAGCAGTACTTC,CASSLTGTGGRKEQYF
13,.,TRBV6-1,.,TRBJ1-2,TGTGCCAGCAGTGATAGAGGTCTCTATGGCTACACCTTC,CASSDRGLYGYTF